This TCR beta chain was identified during a study of blood T cell repertoires in COVID-19. On the study more broadly: Specimens from acute and convalescent COVID-19 originated in the United States, Italy and Spain. T cells, B-cell-depleted T cells, or PBMCs supplied cDNA or gDNA.

Authors' data handling: Amplification with reference gene primers provided the estimates of nucleated cell counts. Method: immunoSEQ multiplex PCR; TCRdb's copy keeps in-frame clones and lacks some. V and J calls and clone size follow that table, whereas D and trimming were derived from the DNA. The repertoire holds about 65,000 clones, over 85% seen once, with about 3.1% in the top ten. This CDR3 has 14 amino acids. The germline gives CDR1 SNHLY, CDR2 FYNNEI. V shed 6 bases and J 6 bases; nucleotides not matched to a gene: 7. This clonotype was obtained from a man between 65 and 80 years old with active COVID-19. Sequenced material: peripheral blood. This chain connects TRBV2 to TRBJ1-5; 8 positions match TRBD1. As DNA, the CDR3 is TGTGCCAGCAGCGGAACAGGGGGGGCTCAGCCCCAGCATTTT. It is translated as CASSGTGGAQPQHF.